This T cell receptor (beta chain) was sequenced in a study of regulatory T cells in long-lasting Graves disease. Study details: Antithyroid drugs had been taken by newly diagnosed Graves' patients for under 3 months.

Time point: newly diagnosed GD, antithyroid drugs for less than 3 months. Following extraction of RNA from PBMCs, that RNA was used to make the TCR library. V was clipped by 8 bases and J by 2 bases, with 14 bases between them. The CDR3 is made up of 14 amino acids. The V gene's germline CDR1 is MNHEY and CDR2 SVGEGT. Overall study results and limits: Among samples with persistent disease, TRBV28, TRBJ1-2 and TRBJ2-5 were favored. Because few samples were included, accuracy may have been lower.

Through Arm-PCR of CDR3 regions and iRepertoire HTBI primers, TCR beta libraries were built. MiXCR, run by TCRdb on the multiplex PCR reads, gives a single entry per CDR3 protein. The data show 520,000 or so distinct CDR3 sequences, with around 12% seen just once and more than 8% held by the top ten. This clonotype was seen ten or more times. What it binds is unknown. This sample was also put to use in a study of T cells in Graves' hyperthyroidism and ophthalmopathy. That source reports: HTBI primers were employed in a first-round RT-PCR of the TCR CDR3.

The sequence was collected from a woman in her thirties with Graves disease. V gene TRBV6-2 or TRBV6-3 combines with J gene TRBJ2-3; no clear D gene. Sequencing was performed on peripheral blood mononuclear cells (PBMCs), taken at new diagnosis, from a patient treated with antithyroid drugs. In nucleotides, the CDR3 is TGTGCCAGCGGTACCGATGGGGTCACAGATACGCAGTATTTT. Protein product: CASGTDGVTDTQYF.